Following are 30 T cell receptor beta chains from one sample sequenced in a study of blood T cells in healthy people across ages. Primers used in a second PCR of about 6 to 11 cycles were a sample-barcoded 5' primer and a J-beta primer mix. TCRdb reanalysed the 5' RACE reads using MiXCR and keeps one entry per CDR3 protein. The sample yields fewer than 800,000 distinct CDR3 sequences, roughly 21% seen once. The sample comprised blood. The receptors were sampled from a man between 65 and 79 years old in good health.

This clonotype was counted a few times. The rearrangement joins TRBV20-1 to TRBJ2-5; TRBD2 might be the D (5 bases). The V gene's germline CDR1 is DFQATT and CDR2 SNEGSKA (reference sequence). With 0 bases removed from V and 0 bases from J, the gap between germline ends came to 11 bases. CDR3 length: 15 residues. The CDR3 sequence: CSARDLVANQETQYF. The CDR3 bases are TGCAGTGCTAGAGATCTGGTAGCGAACCAAGAGACCCAGTACTTC.

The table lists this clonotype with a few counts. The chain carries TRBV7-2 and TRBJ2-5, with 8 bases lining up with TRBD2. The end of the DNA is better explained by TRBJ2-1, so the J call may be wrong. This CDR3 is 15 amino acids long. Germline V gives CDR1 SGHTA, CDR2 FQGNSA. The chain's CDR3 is CASPRSGSVHNEQFF. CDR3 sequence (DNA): TGTGCCAGCCCAAGGAGCGGGAGTGTCCACAATGAGCAGTTCTTC.

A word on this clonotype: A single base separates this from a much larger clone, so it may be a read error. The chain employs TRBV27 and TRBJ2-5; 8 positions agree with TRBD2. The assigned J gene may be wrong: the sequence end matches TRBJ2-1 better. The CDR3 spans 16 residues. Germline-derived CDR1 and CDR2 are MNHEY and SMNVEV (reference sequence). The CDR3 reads CANSFRAGGTWNEQFF. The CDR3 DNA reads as TGTGCCAACAGTTTTCGGGCGGGAGGCACCTGGAATGAGCAGTTCTTC.

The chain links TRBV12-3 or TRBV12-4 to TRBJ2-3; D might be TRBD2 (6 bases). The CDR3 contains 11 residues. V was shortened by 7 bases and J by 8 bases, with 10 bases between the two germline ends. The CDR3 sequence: CASILGGTQYF. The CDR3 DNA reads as TGTGCCAGCATACTGGGGGGTACGCAGTATTTT.

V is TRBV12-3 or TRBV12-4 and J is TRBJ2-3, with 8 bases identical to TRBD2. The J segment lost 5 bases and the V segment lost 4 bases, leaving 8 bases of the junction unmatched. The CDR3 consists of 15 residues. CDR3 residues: CASSSGAGEGDTQYF. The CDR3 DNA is TGTGCCAGCAGTTCCGGAGCGGGAGAGGGAGATACGCAGTATTTT.

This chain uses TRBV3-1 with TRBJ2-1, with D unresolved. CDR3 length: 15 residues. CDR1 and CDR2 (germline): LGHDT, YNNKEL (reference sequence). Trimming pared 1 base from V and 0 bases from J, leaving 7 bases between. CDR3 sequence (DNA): TGTGCCAGCAGCCAAGGAGCCAGCTCCTACAATGAGCAGTTCTTC. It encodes CASSQGASSYNEQFF.

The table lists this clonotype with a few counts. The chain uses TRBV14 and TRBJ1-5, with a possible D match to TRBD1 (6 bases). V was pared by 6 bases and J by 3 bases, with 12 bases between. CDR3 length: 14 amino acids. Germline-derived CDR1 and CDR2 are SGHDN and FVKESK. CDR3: CASSMTGTNQPQHF. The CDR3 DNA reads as TGTGCCAGCAGTATGACAGGCACCAATCAGCCCCAGCATTTT.

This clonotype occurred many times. The CDR3 spells CAISVGGGSIEQYF. The CDR3 nucleotides read TGTGCCATCAGTGTGGGGGGCGGGAGTATCGAGCAGTACTTC. The chain combines TRBV10-3 with TRBJ2-7; a weak D match, TRBD2 (7 bases). Trimming removed 4 bases from V and 6 bases from J, with 16 bases in between. CDR3 size: 14 residues. Germline lookup yields CDR1 ENHRY and CDR2 SYGVKD.

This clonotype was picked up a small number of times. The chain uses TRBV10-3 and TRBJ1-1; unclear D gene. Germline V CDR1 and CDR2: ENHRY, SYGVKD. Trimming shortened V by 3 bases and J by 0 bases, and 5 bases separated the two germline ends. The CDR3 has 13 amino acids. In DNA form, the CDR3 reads TGTGCCATCAGTGAAGGCATGAACACTGAAGCTTTCTTT. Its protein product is CAISEGMNTEAFF.

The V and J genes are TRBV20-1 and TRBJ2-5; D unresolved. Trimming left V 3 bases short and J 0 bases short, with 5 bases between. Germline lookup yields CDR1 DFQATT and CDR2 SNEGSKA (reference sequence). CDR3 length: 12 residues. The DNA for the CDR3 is TGCAGTGCTAGGTCTTACCAAGAGACCCAGTACTTC. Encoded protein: CSARSYQETQYF.

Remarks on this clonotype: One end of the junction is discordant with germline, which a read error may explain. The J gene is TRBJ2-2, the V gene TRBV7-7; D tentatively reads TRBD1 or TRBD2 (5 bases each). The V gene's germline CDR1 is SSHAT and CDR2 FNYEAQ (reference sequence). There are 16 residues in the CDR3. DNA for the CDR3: TGTGCTAGCAGCTTAGAGGCAGGGACCTACACCGGGGAGCTGTTTTTT. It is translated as CASSLEAGTYTGELFF. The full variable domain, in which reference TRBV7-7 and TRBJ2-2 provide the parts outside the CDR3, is GAGVSQSPRYKVTKRGQDVTLRCDPISSHATLYWYQQALGQGPEFLTYFNYEAQPDKSGLPSDRFSAERPEGSISTLTIQRTEQRDSAMYRCASSLEAGTYTGELFFGEGSRLTVL.

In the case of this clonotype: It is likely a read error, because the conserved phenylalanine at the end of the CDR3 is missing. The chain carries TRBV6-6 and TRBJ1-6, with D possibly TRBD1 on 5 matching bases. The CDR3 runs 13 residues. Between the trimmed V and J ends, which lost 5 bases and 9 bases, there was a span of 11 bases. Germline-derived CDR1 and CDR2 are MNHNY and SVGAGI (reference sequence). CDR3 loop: CASSRGEGSPLHS. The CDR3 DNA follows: TGTGCCAGCAGTCGGGGGGAAGGTTCACCCCTCCACTCT.

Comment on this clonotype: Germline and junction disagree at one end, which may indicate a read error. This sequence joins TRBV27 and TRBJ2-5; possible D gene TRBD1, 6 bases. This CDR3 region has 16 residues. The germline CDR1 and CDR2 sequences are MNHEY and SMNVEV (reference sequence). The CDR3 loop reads CASSSIRQGGKESQYF. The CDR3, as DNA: TGTGCCAGCAGTTCCATTCGACAAGGGGGAAAAGAGAGCCAGTACTTC.

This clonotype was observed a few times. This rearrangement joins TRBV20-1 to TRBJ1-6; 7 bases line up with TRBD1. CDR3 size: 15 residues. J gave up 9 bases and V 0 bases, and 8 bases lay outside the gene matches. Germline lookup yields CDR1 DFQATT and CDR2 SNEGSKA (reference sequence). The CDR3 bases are TGCAGTGCTAGAGAAAGTCCCGGGACAGTTTCACCCCTCCACTTT. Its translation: CSARESPGTVSPLHF.

The CDR3 DNA reads as TGCGCCAGCAGCCAAGAAGGACCGCCGTTAGAGTATGGCTACACCTTC. This gives the protein CASSQEGPPLEYGYTF. The chain recombines TRBV4-3 with TRBJ1-2, with no clear D. The length of the CDR3 is 16 residues. The germline CDR1 and CDR2 sequences are LGHNA and YSLEER. Trimming removed 0 bases from V and 5 bases from J, with 16 bases in between.

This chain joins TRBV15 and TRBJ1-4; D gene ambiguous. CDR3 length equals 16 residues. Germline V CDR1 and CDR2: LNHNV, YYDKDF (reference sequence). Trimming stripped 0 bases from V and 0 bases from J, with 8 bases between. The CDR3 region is CATSREAVTTNEKLFF. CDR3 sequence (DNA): TGTGCCACCAGCAGAGAGGCGGTTACAACTAATGAAAAACTGTTTTTT. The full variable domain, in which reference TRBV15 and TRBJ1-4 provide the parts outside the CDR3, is DAMVIQNPRYQVTQFGKPVTLSCSQTLNHNVMYWYQQKSSQAPKLLFHYYDKDFNNEADTPDNFQSRRPNTSFCFLDIRSPGLGDTAMYLCATSREAVTTNEKLFFGSGTQLSVL.

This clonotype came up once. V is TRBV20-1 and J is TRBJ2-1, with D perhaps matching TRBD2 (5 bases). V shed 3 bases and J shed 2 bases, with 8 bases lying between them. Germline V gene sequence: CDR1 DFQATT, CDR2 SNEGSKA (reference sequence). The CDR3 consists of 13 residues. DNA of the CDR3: TGCAGTGCTAGTTTCGGGACCTACAATGAGCAGTTCTTC. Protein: CSASFGTYNEQFF.

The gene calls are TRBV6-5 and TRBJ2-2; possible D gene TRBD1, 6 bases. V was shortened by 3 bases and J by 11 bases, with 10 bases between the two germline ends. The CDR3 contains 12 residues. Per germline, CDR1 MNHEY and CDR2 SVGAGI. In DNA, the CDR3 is TGTGCCAGCAGTTATCAGGGGCCCGAGCTGTTTTTT. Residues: CASSYQGPELFF.

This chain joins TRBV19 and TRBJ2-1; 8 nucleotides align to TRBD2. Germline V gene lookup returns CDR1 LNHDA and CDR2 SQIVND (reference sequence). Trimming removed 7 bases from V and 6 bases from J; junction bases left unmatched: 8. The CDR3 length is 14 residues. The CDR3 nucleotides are TGTGCCAGTAACTCCGGGACTAGAGGCAATGAGCAGTTCTTC. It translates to CASNSGTRGNEQFF.

The CDR3 sequence: CASSGTATSNTQYF. CDR3 bases: TGTGCCAGCAGCGGGACAGCAACTTCCAATACGCAGTATTTT. The V and J genes are TRBV7-9 and TRBJ2-3, with TRBD1 matching 7 bases. The CDR3 is 14 amino acids. V shed 5 bases, J shed 7 bases, and the junction held 9 bases outside the gene matches. From germline, CDR1 is SEHNR and CDR2 FQNEAQ (reference sequence).

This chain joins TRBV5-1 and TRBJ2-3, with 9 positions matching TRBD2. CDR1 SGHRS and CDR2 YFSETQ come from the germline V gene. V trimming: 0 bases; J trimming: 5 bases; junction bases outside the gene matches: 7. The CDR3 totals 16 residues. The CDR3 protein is CASSLEGGRAKDTQYF. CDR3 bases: TGCGCCAGCAGCTTGGAAGGCGGGAGGGCCAAAGATACGCAGTATTTT.

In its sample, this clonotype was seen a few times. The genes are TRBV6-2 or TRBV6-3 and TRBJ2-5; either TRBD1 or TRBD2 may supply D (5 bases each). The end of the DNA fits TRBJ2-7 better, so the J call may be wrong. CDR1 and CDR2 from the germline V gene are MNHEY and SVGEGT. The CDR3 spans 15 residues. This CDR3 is CASSYYRDPTYEQYF. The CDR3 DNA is TGTGCCAGCAGTTACTACCGGGACCCAACCTACGAGCAGTACTTC.

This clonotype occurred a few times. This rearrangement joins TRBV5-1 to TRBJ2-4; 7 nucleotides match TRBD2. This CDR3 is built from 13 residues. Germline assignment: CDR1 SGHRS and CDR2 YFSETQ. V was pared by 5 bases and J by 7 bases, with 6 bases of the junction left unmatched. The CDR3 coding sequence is TGCGCCAGCAGAGGCGGGAGTGAGAACATTCAGTACTTC. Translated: CASRGGSENIQYF.

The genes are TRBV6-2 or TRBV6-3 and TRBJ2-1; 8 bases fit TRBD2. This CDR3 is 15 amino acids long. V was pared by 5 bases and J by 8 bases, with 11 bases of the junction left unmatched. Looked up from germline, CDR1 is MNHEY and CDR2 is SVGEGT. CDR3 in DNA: TGTGCCAGCAGTCCCCGGACAGCGGGAGCAGATGAGCAGTTCTTC. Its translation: CASSPRTAGADEQFF.

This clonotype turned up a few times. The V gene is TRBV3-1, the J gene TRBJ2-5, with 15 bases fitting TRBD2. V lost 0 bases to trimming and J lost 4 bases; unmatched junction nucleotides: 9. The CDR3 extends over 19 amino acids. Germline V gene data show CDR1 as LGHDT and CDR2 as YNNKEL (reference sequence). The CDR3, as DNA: TGTGCCAGCAGCCAAGATCTCGCAGGGACTAGCGGGAGGTCAGAGACCCAGTACTTC. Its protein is CASSQDLAGTSGRSETQYF.

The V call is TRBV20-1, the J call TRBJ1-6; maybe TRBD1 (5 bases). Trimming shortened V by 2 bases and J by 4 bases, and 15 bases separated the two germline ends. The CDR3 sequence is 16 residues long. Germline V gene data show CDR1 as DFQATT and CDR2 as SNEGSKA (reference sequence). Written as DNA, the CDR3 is TGCAGTGCTAGAAGTCGGGGACGTGGGTATAATTCACCCCTCCACTTT. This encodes CSARSRGRGYNSPLHF.

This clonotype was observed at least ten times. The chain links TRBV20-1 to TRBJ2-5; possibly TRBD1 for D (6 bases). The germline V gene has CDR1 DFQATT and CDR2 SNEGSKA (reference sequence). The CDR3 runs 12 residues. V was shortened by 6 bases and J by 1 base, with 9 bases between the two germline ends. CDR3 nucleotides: TGCAGTGCCCCGGACAGCCAAGAGACCCAGTACTTC. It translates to CSAPDSQETQYF.

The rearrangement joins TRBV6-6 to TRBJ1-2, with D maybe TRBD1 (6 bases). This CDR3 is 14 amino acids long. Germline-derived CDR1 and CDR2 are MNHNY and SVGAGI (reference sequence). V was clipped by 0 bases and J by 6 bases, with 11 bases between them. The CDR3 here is CASSYSQQGHGYTF. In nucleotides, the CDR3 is TGTGCCAGCAGTTACTCTCAACAGGGTCATGGCTACACCTTC.

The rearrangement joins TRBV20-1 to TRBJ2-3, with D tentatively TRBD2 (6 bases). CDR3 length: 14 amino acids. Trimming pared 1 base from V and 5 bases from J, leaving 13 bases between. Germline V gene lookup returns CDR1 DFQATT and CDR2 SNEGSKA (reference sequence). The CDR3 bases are TGCAGTGCTAGAGTCTACGGGGGAGTAGATACGCAGTATTTT. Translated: CSARVYGGVDTQYF.

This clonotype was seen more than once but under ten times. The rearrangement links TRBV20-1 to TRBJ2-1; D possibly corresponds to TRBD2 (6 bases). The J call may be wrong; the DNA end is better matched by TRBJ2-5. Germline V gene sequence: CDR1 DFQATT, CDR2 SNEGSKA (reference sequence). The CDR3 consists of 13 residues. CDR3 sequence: CSARAPSVRSQYF. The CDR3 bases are TGCAGTGCTAGAGCCCCTAGCGTTCGTTCCCAGTACTTC.